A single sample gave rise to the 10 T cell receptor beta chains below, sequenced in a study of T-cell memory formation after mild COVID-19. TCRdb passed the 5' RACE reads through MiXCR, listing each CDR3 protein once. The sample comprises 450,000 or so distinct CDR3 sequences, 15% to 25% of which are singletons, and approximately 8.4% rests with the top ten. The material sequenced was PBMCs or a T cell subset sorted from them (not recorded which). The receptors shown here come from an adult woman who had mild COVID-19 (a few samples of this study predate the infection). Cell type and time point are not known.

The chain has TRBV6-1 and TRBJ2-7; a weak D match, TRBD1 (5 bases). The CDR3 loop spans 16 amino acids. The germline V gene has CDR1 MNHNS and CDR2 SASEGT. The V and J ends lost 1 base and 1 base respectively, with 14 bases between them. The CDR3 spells CASSEGIGALSYEQYF. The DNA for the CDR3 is TGTGCCAGCAGTGAAGGGATAGGGGCTCTGTCCTACGAGCAGTACTTC.

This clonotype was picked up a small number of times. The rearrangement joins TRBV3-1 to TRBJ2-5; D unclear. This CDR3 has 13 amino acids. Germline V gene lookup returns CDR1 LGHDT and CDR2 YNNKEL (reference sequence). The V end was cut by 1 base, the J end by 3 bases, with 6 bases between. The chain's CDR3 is CASSQGTKETQYF. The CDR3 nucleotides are TGTGCCAGCAGCCAAGGTACAAAAGAGACCCAGTACTTC.

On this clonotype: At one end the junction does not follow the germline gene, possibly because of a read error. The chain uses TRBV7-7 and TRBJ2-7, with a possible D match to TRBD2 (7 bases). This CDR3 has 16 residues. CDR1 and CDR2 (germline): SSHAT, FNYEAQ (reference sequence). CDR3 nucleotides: TGTGCTAGCAGCTTGGACAGCTGGCGGGAGCAGTACGAGCAGTACTTC. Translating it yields CASSLDSWREQYEQYF. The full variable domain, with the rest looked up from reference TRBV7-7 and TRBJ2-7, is GAGVSQSPRYKVTKRGQDVTLRCDPISSHATLYWYQQALGQGPEFLTYFNYEAQPDKSGLPSDRFSAERPEGSISTLTIQRTEQRDSAMYRCASSLDSWREQYEQYFGPGTRLTVT.

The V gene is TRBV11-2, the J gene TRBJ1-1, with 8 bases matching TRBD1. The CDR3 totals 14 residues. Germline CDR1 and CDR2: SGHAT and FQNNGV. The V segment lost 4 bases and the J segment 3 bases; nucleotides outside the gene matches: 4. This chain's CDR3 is CASSSTGVDTEAFF. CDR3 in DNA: TGTGCCAGCAGCTCGACAGGGGTCGACACTGAAGCTTTCTTT.

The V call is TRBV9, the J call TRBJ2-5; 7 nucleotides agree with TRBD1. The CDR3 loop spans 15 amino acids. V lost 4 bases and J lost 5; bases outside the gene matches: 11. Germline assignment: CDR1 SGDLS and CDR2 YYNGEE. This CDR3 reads CASSITGAKGETQYF. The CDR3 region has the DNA TGTGCCAGCAGCATCACAGGGGCGAAGGGGGAGACCCAGTACTTC.

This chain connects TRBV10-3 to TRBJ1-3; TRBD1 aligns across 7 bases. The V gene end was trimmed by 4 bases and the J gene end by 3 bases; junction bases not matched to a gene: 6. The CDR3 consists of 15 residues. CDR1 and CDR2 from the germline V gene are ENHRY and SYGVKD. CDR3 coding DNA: TGTGCCATCAGTGTCGGGACAGATATTGGAAACACCATATATTTT. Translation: CAISVGTDIGNTIYF.

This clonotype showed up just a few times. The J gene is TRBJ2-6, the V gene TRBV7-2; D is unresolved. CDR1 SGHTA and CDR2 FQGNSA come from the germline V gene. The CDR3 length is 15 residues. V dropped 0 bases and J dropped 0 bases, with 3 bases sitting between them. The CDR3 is CASSLALSGANVLTF. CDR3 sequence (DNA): TGTGCCAGCAGCTTAGCCCTCTCTGGGGCCAACGTCCTGACTTTC.

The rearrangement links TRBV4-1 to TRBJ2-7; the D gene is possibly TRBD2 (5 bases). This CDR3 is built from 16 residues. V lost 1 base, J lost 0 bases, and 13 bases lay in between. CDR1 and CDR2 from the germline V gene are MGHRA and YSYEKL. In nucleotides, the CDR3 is TGCGCCAGCAGCCAAGGAGGGAGAGGAGGCTCCTACGAGCAGTACTTC. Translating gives CASSQGGRGGSYEQYF.

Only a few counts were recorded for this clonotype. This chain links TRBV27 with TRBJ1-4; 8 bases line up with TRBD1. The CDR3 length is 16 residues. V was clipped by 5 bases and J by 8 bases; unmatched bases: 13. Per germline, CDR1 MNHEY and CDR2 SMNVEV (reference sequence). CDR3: CASSLQGGAGKEKLFF. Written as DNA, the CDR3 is TGTGCCAGCAGTCTACAGGGGGGGGCTGGAAAGGAAAAACTGTTTTTT. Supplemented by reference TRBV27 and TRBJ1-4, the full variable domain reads EAQVTQNPRYLITVTGKKLTVTCSQNMNHEYMSWYRQDPGLGLRQIYYSMNVEVTDKGDVPEGYKVSRKEKRNFPLILESPSPNQTSLYFCASSLQGGAGKEKLFFGSGTQLSVL.

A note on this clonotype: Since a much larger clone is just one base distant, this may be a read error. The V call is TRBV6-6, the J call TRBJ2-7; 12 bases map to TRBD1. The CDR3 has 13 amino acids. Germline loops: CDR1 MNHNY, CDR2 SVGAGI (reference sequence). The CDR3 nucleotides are TGTGCCGGCAGGGACAGGGGGCCCTACGAGCAGTACTTC. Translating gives CAGRDRGPYEQYF.